The next 31 T cell receptor beta chains were all read from a single sample in a study of response to subunit inactivated influenza vaccine. TCRdb re-called the RT-PCR reads through MiXCR, storing one row per CDR3 protein. Counted here are 430,000 or so distinct CDR3 sequences, roughly 9.7% occurring once; the ten biggest clones make up approximately 12%. The sample was PBMCs from blood, taken about 6 weeks after vaccination. The receptor source for this set is a man aged 50-59 years who received an inactivated influenza vaccine.

This clonotype has only a few counts. The rearrangement links TRBV5-1 to TRBJ2-2; D may be TRBD1 (6 bases). From germline, CDR1 is SGHRS and CDR2 YFSETQ. V lost 3 bases and J 5 bases, leaving 11 bases between the germline ends. The CDR3 has 14 residues. CDR3 in amino acids: CASSSLGGTGELFF. In DNA, the CDR3 is TGCGCCAGCAGCTCCTTAGGGGGAACCGGGGAGCTGTTTTTT.

The sample holds many counts of this clonotype. Sequence at one end of the junction differs from germline and may be a read error. J is TRBJ2-2 and V is TRBV7-9; TRBD1 matches at 8 bases. The CDR3 covers 16 residues. Germline CDR1 reads SEHNR; CDR2 reads FQNEAQ (reference sequence). Here the CDR3 reads CASTLSTGANTGELFF. The CDR3 DNA reads TGTGCCAGCACCTTATCGACAGGGGCGAACACCGGGGAGCTGTTTTTT.

This clonotype has a count of ten or more. CDR3 sequence (DNA): TGTGCCAGCAGCGCGACAGGGGTTGGGTACGAGCAGTACTTC. Protein product: CASSATGVGYEQYF. The V and J genes are TRBV7-8 and TRBJ2-7; TRBD1 matches at 8 bases. After removal of 5 bases from V and 4 bases from J, the junction contained 7 bases not matched to a gene. CDR1 and CDR2 from the germline V gene are SGHVS and FQNEAQ. This CDR3 is built from 14 residues.

The table lists this clonotype with a few counts. The V gene is TRBV13, the J gene TRBJ2-3; TRBD2 aligns across 7 bases. Losses at the gene ends were 3 bases for V and 0 bases for J; bases not matched to a gene: 6. The V gene's germline CDR1 is PRHDT and CDR2 FYEKMQ (reference sequence). CDR3 length: 16 amino acids. The CDR3 loop is CASSFRTRASTDTQYF. The CDR3 DNA reads TGTGCCAGCAGCTTCCGGACTAGAGCGAGCACAGATACGCAGTATTTT.

The V call is TRBV6-2 or TRBV6-3, the J call TRBJ2-3; D not certain. The CDR3 is made up of 16 amino acids. V lost 6 bases to trimming and J lost 0 bases, with 16 bases between them. The germline V gene has CDR1 MNHEY and CDR2 SVGEGT. The CDR3 DNA reads TGTGCCAGCAGGCAAACGATGCGGTCTAGCACAGATACGCAGTATTTT. Protein: CASRQTMRSSTDTQYF.

The rearrangement links TRBV5-1 to TRBJ2-7; tentative D call: TRBD1 (7 bases). V lost 3 bases to trimming and J lost 4 bases, with 14 bases between them. This CDR3 is 14 amino acids long. The germline V gene encodes CDR1 SGHRS and CDR2 YFSETQ. CDR3 in DNA: TGCGCCAGCAGCTCCCAGGGGGGACCATACGAGCAGTACTTC. This encodes CASSSQGGPYEQYF.

There are a few counts of this clonotype. V gene TRBV29-1 combines with J gene TRBJ1-3; a possible D gene is TRBD1 (6 bases). The CDR3 consists of 15 residues. V was clipped by 3 bases and J by 2 bases, with 14 bases between them. CDR1 and CDR2 from the germline V gene are SQVTM and ANQGSEA. In DNA form, the CDR3 reads TGCAGCGTTGAGGAGAAGGGGGAAGCTGGAAACACCATATATTTT. It specifies CSVEEKGEAGNTIYF.

This chain uses TRBV5-1 with TRBJ2-5, with 9 nucleotides matching TRBD2. This CDR3 region has 16 residues. Germline CDR1 SGHRS, CDR2 YFSETQ. J lost 2 bases, V lost 2 bases, and 7 bases had no gene match. The CDR3 DNA reads TGCGCCAGCAGCTTTACCCCGCTAGCGGGACAAGAGACCCAGTACTTC. It is translated as CASSFTPLAGQETQYF.

The rearrangement joins TRBV10-3 to TRBJ2-7, with 8 bases fitting TRBD1. The CDR3 consists of 14 residues. Per the germline V gene, CDR1 is ENHRY and CDR2 is SYGVKD. Germline trimming cut 3 bases from V and 3 bases from J; bases unmatched to any gene: 4. CDR3 nucleotide sequence: TGTGCCATCAGTGAAGGGACAGGAGGCTACGAGCAGTACTTC. This codes for CAISEGTGGYEQYF.

This chain joins TRBV3-1 and TRBJ2-7, with D unclear. There are 14 residues in the CDR3. V lost 2 bases, J lost 7 bases, and 15 bases lay in between. Germline V CDR1 and CDR2: LGHDT, YNNKEL (reference sequence). The chain's CDR3 is CASSQITQSGEQYF. CDR3 DNA: TGTGCCAGCAGCCAAATAACGCAGTCCGGGGAGCAGTACTTC.

The rearrangement uses TRBV7-9 and TRBJ1-2; the D gene is possibly TRBD1 (5 bases). Germline V gene data show CDR1 as SEHNR and CDR2 as FQNEAQ (reference sequence). CDR3 length: 13 residues. V was cut by 5 bases and J by 4 bases, with 11 bases left in between. CDR3 amino acids: CASSHPGGYGYTF. The CDR3, as DNA: TGTGCCAGCAGCCATCCGGGGGGCTATGGCTACACCTTC.

This clonotype was seen a handful of times. The gene calls are TRBV5-1 and TRBJ2-1; maybe TRBD2 (5 bases). The V end lost 0 bases, the J end lost 1 base, and 11 bases lay between the germline ends. CDR3 size: 16 residues. Germline-derived CDR1 and CDR2 are SGHRS and YFSETQ. Written as DNA, the CDR3 is TGCGCCAGCAGCTTGGACACTAGTTCGTCCTACAATGAGCAGTTCTTC. This encodes CASSLDTSSSYNEQFF.

This clonotype has only a few counts. V is TRBV12-3 or TRBV12-4 and J is TRBJ2-7; D tentatively reads TRBD1 or TRBD2 (5 bases each). Between the trimmed V and J ends, which lost 4 bases and 3 bases, there was a span of 19 bases. The CDR3 runs to 16 residues. CDR3 amino acids: CASSSPSGTRIYEQYF. The DNA of the CDR3 is TGTGCCAGCAGTTCCCCTTCCGGGACGAGAATCTACGAGCAGTACTTC.

This clonotype was detected many times. The rearrangement joins TRBV4-3 to TRBJ2-7; the match to TRBD1 covers 7 bases. The J segment lost 6 bases and the V segment lost 4 bases, leaving 6 bases of the junction unmatched. From germline, CDR1 is LGHNA and CDR2 YSLEER. This CDR3 has 13 amino acids. CDR3 residues: CASSLVRQGEQYF. The CDR3 nucleotides read TGCGCCAGCAGCCTTGTTAGACAGGGCGAGCAGTACTTC.

Only a few counts were recorded for this clonotype. This chain links TRBV10-3 with TRBJ2-5, with a tentative D call TRBD1 (5 bases). The V and J ends lost 6 bases and 5 bases respectively, with 10 bases between them. Germline V gives CDR1 ENHRY, CDR2 SYGVKD. CDR3 length: 12 amino acids. CDR3 DNA sequence: TGTGCCATCAGGACAGACGGGGAGACCCAGTACTTC. It yields the protein CAIRTDGETQYF.

This clonotype showed up many times. CDR3 sequence reads: CASSQDRAKNIQYF. In DNA form, the CDR3 reads TGCGCCAGCAGCCAGGACAGAGCCAAAAACATTCAGTACTTC. This chain uses TRBV5-1 with TRBJ2-4, with a weak D call TRBD1 (6 bases). This CDR3 has 14 amino acids. With 4 bases removed from V and 0 bases from J, the gap between germline ends came to 8 bases. Germline-derived CDR1 and CDR2 are SGHRS and YFSETQ.

The table lists this clonotype with a few counts. The chain recombines TRBV2 with TRBJ2-1; 10 bases match TRBD2. CDR3 length: 16 amino acids. Trimming removed 5 bases from V and 5 bases from J; junction bases left unmatched: 9. Germline V CDR1 and CDR2: SNHLY, FYNNEI. The chain's CDR3 is CASSQLRLAGNNEQFF. In DNA, the CDR3 is TGTGCCAGCAGTCAATTGCGACTAGCGGGCAACAATGAGCAGTTCTTC.

The CDR3 spells CSAEGPLQETQYF. In DNA, the CDR3 is TGCAGTGCAGAGGGACCGCTGCAAGAGACCCAGTACTTC. The V call is TRBV20-1, the J call TRBJ2-5; D is perhaps TRBD1 or TRBD2 (5 bases each). The CDR3 runs 13 residues. Germline CDR1 reads DFQATT; CDR2 reads SNEGSKA (reference sequence). Trimming left V 6 bases short and J 2 bases short, with 13 bases between.

This clonotype was observed a single time. V usage is TRBV19 and J usage is TRBJ2-5; TRBD2 might be the D (6 bases). Germline V gene sequence: CDR1 LNHDA, CDR2 SQIVND (reference sequence). This CDR3 is built from 14 residues. V lost 3 bases, J lost 5 bases, and 13 bases lay in between. The CDR3 DNA reads as TGTGCCAGTAGTATGAGTCGGAGCGGGGAGACCCAGTACTTC. It translates to CASSMSRSGETQYF.

The V call is TRBV12-3 or TRBV12-4, the J call TRBJ2-5; D is possibly TRBD2 (6 bases). Between the trimmed V and J ends, which lost 7 bases and 4 bases, there was a span of 25 bases. This CDR3 is built from 17 residues. The DNA of the CDR3 is TGTGCCAGCACGAACCCGGGACTGAAAACGATACGAGAGACCCAGTACTTC. Translation gives CASTNPGLKTIRETQYF.

The table lists this clonotype with a few counts. This chain connects TRBV10-3 to TRBJ2-7; perhaps TRBD2 as D (5 bases). The germline V and J ends were trimmed by 3 bases and 5 bases, with 17 bases remaining between them. Germline-derived CDR1 and CDR2 are ENHRY and SYGVKD. This CDR3 is built from 15 residues. The CDR3 region is CAISESTGRGNEQYF. DNA for the CDR3: TGTGCCATCAGTGAATCGACTGGACGAGGGAACGAGCAGTACTTC.

V gene TRBV12-3 or TRBV12-4 combines with J gene TRBJ2-2; TRBD1 aligns across 7 bases. V gave up 5 bases and J gave up 6 bases; unmatched junction bases: 9. CDR3 size: 15 residues. The DNA of the CDR3 is TGTGCCAGCAGTCAATCCCTGACAGGGTCCGGGGAGCTGTTTTTT. Translating gives CASSQSLTGSGELFF.

This clonotype appeared a few times. The chain is built from TRBV12-3 or TRBV12-4 and TRBJ1-6; 8 bases match TRBD1. CDR3 size: 14 residues. J was trimmed by 7 bases and V by 5 bases; bases with no gene match: 4. The CDR3 protein is CASSTGGRNSPLHF. The DNA for the CDR3 is TGTGCCAGCAGTACAGGGGGAAGGAATTCACCCCTCCACTTT.

At least ten counts were recorded for this clonotype. The CDR3 spells CSAADLRGIEQYF. CDR3 coding DNA: TGCAGTGCTGCGGACCTAAGAGGAATCGAGCAGTACTTC. The chain carries TRBV20-1 and TRBJ2-7; D call uncertain. Looked up from germline, CDR1 is DFQATT and CDR2 is SNEGSKA (reference sequence). V was clipped by 5 bases and J by 6 bases, with 17 bases between them. CDR3 length: 13 residues.

The rearrangement uses TRBV7-9 and TRBJ2-1; 12 bases are a match to TRBD2. Germline V gives CDR1 SEHNR, CDR2 FQNEAQ (reference sequence). The length of the CDR3 is 16 residues. V lost 5 bases to trimming and J lost 8 bases; unmatched junction nucleotides: 10. CDR3 bases: TGTGCCAGCAGCAAACCGGGACTAGCGGGTTGGGATGAGCAGTTCTTC. The encoded protein is CASSKPGLAGWDEQFF.

In this sample, this clonotype turned up a few times. The rearrangement uses TRBV9 and TRBJ2-1; 12 bases line up with TRBD2. Germline V CDR1 and CDR2: SGDLS, YYNGEE. The ends lost 3 bases at V and 8 bases at J; junction bases unmatched: 9. This CDR3 region has 16 residues. The CDR3 is CASSANRLAGVDEQFF. The CDR3 DNA reads as TGTGCCAGCAGCGCGAACAGACTAGCGGGAGTCGATGAGCAGTTCTTC. The full variable domain, its missing parts supplied by reference TRBV9 and TRBJ2-1, is DSGVTQTPKHLITATGQRVTLRCSPRSGDLSVYWYQQSLDQGLQFLIQYYNGEERAKGNILERFSAQQFPDLHSELNLSSLELGDSALYFCASSANRLAGVDEQFFGPGTRLTVL.

This clonotype has only one observation. This chain joins TRBV18 and TRBJ1-1, with D possibly matching TRBD1 (5 bases). The CDR3 runs to 13 residues. V was cut by 2 bases and J by 6 bases, with 10 bases left in between. Germline V gives CDR1 KGHSH, CDR2 LQKENI. This CDR3 is CASSPTTGSEAFF. The DNA for the CDR3 is TGTGCCAGCTCACCAACAACAGGCTCTGAAGCTTTCTTT. The full variable domain, its missing parts supplied by reference TRBV18 and TRBJ1-1, is NAGVMQNPRHLVRRRGQEARLRCSPMKGHSHVYWYRQLPEEGLKFMVYLQKENIIDESGMPKERFSAEFPKEGPSILRIQQVVRGDSAAYFCASSPTTGSEAFFGQGTRLTVV.

The V gene is TRBV12-3 or TRBV12-4, the J gene TRBJ1-6; 11 bases align to TRBD1. Unmatched junction bases numbered 9, after V lost 7 bases and J lost 10 bases. The CDR3 is made up of 15 amino acids. CDR3 sequence: CASTPGQGEGSPLHF. The CDR3 nucleotides are TGTGCCAGCACCCCGGGACAGGGGGAGGGATCACCCCTCCACTTT.

This clonotype came up many times. The J gene is TRBJ1-1, the V gene TRBV12-3 or TRBV12-4; no firm D call. V was pared by 5 bases and J by 0 bases, with 10 bases between. The CDR3 has 14 amino acids. The CDR3 protein is CASSPTGMNTEAFF. DNA for the CDR3: TGTGCCAGCAGTCCGACGGGGATGAACACTGAAGCTTTCTTT.

This clonotype occurred a few times. The chain couples TRBV2 to TRBJ2-3; D is possibly TRBD2 (6 bases). In germline, CDR1 is SNHLY, CDR2 FYNNEI. V lost 4 bases and J 1 base, leaving 21 bases between the germline ends. The length of the CDR3 is 18 residues. For the CDR3, the DNA is TGTGCCAGCAGTGCTTTCCCGGACTACTCCTCCCGCACAGATACGCAGTATTTT. This gives the protein CASSAFPDYSSRTDTQYF. Filled out from reference TRBV2 and TRBJ2-3, the complete variable domain reads EPEVTQTPSHQVTQMGQEVILRCVPISNHLYFYWYRQILGQKVEFLVSFYNNEISEKSEIFDDQFSVERPDGSNFTLKIRSTKLEDSAMYFCASSAFPDYSSRTDTQYFGPGTRLTVL.

This clonotype was recorded at least ten times. V gene TRBV5-1 combines with J gene TRBJ2-5; a weak D match, TRBD1 (6 bases). In germline, CDR1 is SGHRS, CDR2 YFSETQ. The V end lost 2 bases, the J end lost 1 base, and 12 bases lay between the germline ends. There are 15 residues in the CDR3. CDR3 sequence (DNA): TGCGCCAGCAGCTTCTCCGGGACACCCCAAGAGACCCAGTACTTC. It yields the protein CASSFSGTPQETQYF.